These T cell receptor beta chains were read from a single sample in a study of cytomegalovirus exposure and HLA in healthy donors. Only in-frame clones appear in the TCRdb table, and some are missing; sequencing was by immunoSEQ multiplex PCR. Of about 100,000 clones listed, 75% to 80% are singletons. The sample was PBMCs. These receptors came from a male donor in good health and CMV-seropositive. The CDR3 runs from the conserved cysteine through the conserved F or W. The D gene is left open where the match is weak. Some rows have no size entry. The others give once, few or many, or a class for an expanded clone.

>-|-|TRBJ2-5|TRBV29-1
CSVDSGRKTQYF
TGCAGCGTTGATTCAGGGAGGAAGACCCAGTACTTC
>TRBD1|once|TRBJ1-1|TRBV10-3
CAISEGTGHNTEAFF
TGTGCCATCAGTGAGGGGACAGGACACAACACTGAAGCTTTCTTT
>TRBD2|-|TRBJ2-1|TRBV14
CASSKKGTSGASSYNEQFF
TGTGCCAGCAGCAAAAAGGGGACTAGCGGAGCCAGCTCCTACAATGAGCAGTTCTTC
>-|-|TRBJ1-5|TRBV7-2
CASSLQNSNQPQHF
TGTGCCAGCAGCTTACAGAATAGCAATCAGCCCCAGCATTTT
>TRBD1|-|TRBJ2-7|TRBV5-1
CASSLLQGAPGYEQYF
TGCGCCAGCAGCTTACTGCAGGGGGCCCCCGGCTACGAGCAGTACTTC
>-|-|TRBJ2-1|TRBV6-1
CASSGLRPAGYNEQFF
TGTGCCAGCAGTGGCCTGCGGCCCGCCGGTTACAATGAGCAGTTCTTC
>TRBD1|few|TRBJ2-5|TRBV6-6
CASSYTPDRVRETQYF
TGTGCCAGCAGTTACACCCCCGACAGGGTCCGGGAGACCCAGTACTTC
>-|-|TRBJ1-2|TRBV6-1
CASSSGVGRVYGYTF
TGTGCCAGCAGTTCCGGGGTGGGGAGGGTATATGGCTACACCTTC
>TRBD2|-|TRBJ2-1|TRBV15
CATSRGGTSGRAGYNEQFF
TGTGCCACCAGCAGAGGAGGGACTAGCGGGAGGGCCGGGTACAATGAGCAGTTCTTC
>-|once|TRBJ2-3|TRBV18
CASSPMQGVGDTQYF
TGTGCCAGCTCGCCCATGCAGGGTGTGGGGGATACGCAGTATTTT
>TRBD2|-|TRBJ2-7|TRBV7-2
CASSSTSGSPYEQYF
TGTGCCAGCAGCTCGACTAGCGGGAGCCCCTACGAGCAGTACTTC
>-|few|TRBJ1-5|TRBV6-6
CASSYTGGNQPQHF
TGTGCCAGCAGTTACACTGGAGGGAATCAGCCCCAGCATTTT
>-|-|TRBJ2-1|TRBV6-5
CASRTGVYNEQFF
TGTGCCAGCAGAACGGGAGTCTACAATGAGCAGTTCTTC
>-|-|TRBJ2-3|TRBV6-5
CASSEQVPPSDTQYF
TGTGCCAGCAGCGAACAGGTGCCGCCGTCCGATACGCAGTATTTT
>-|few|TRBJ1-6|TRBV5-4
CASSLGGDNSPLHF
TGTGCCAGCAGCCTCGGGGGGGATAATTCACCCCTCCACTTT
>TRBD1|-|TRBJ2-1|TRBV6-5
CASSSLTGGVSEQFF
TGTGCCAGCAGTTCCCTGACAGGGGGGGTGAGTGAGCAGTTCTTC
>TRBD1|-|TRBJ1-5|TRBV28
CATRRGGQGTYQPQHF
TGTGCCACCAGGAGGGGTGGACAGGGTACATATCAGCCCCAGCATTTT
>-|-|TRBJ2-1|TRBV28
CASSRMGAVGYNEQFF
TGTGCCAGCAGCCGAATGGGGGCCGTCGGCTACAATGAGCAGTTCTTC
>TRBD2|few|TRBJ2-1|TRBV19
CASSTGTSGRDWNEQFF
TGTGCCAGTAGTACAGGGACTAGCGGGAGGGATTGGAATGAGCAGTTCTTC
>-|-|TRBJ2-1|TRBV5-6
CASSLGASAYEQFF
TGTGCCAGCAGCTTGGGGGCTAGCGCGTATGAGCAGTTCTTC
>-|-|TRBJ2-3|TRBV4-1
CASSQARTLPTDTQYF
TGCGCCAGCAGCCAAGCTAGAACTCTCCCCACAGATACGCAGTATTTT
>-|-|TRBJ2-3|TRBV9
CASSVGPGETDTQYF
TGTGCCAGCAGCGTAGGCCCGGGAGAGACAGATACGCAGTATTTT
>-|few|TRBJ1-1|TRBV7-9
CASSQRRVTEAFF
TGTGCCAGCAGCCAAAGGAGGGTCACTGAAGCTTTCTTT
>TRBD2|-|TRBJ2-5|TRBV6-1
CASSGTSGETQYF
TGTGCCAGCAGTGGGACTAGCGGGGAGACCCAGTACTTC
>-|-|TRBJ1-1|TRBV5-1
CASSLLERNTEAFF
TGCGCCAGCAGCTTGCTCGAGAGGAACACTGAAGCTTTCTTT
>-|-|TRBJ2-1|TRBV4-1
CASSQGVEFLSEQFF
TGCGCCAGCAGCCAAGGAGTTGAGTTCCTCTCTGAGCAGTTCTTC
>TRBD1|-|TRBJ1-2|TRBV29-1
CSGGQADYGYTF
TGCAGCGGAGGACAGGCCGACTATGGCTACACCTTC
>TRBD1|-|TRBJ1-5|TRBV7-2
CASSRQGIGQPQHF
TGTGCCAGCAGCCGACAGGGGATAGGGCAGCCCCAGCATTTT